A single sample is the source of the 31 T cell receptor beta chains below, sequenced in a study of patients and donors after allogeneic stem cell transplantation. TCRdb reprocessed the RT-PCR reads via MiXCR and lists one record per CDR3 protein. The sample records 150,000 to 200,000 distinct CDR3 sequences, approximately 30% being singletons. Material: blood, either unsorted or a sorted T cell fraction (not recorded which). The receptors were gathered from a human donor who was either an allogeneic HSCT recipient or a stem cell or donor lymphocyte infusion donor (not recorded which). It is not recorded whose cells these are; they may come from a transplant donor.

This clonotype was seen a few times. V usage is TRBV12-3 or TRBV12-4 and J usage is TRBJ2-5; D gene ambiguous. This CDR3 contains 14 residues. Trimming took off 6 bases at V and 5 bases at J, with 16 bases between the two ends. The CDR3 nucleotides read TGTGCCAGCAGCCCCAACGGGCAGTCGGAGACCCAGTACTTC. It encodes CASSPNGQSETQYF.

This clonotype occurred many times. The V gene is TRBV4-1, the J gene TRBJ1-3; D gene ambiguous. Germline V gives CDR1 MGHRA, CDR2 YSYEKL. V was cut by 3 bases and J by 0 bases, with 15 bases left in between. CDR3 length: 17 residues. The CDR3 DNA reads TGCGCCAGCAGCCACAGATTCGGACGGAGCTCTGGAAACACCATATATTTT. It is translated as CASSHRFGRSSGNTIYF.

This sequence joins TRBV12-3 or TRBV12-4 and TRBJ1-2, with D possibly being TRBD1 (6 bases). The CDR3 spans 14 residues. Trimming took off 3 bases at V and 5 bases at J, with 13 bases between the two ends. CDR3 amino acids: CASSLIGQGYGYTF. Here the CDR3 DNA reads TGTGCCAGCAGTTTGATTGGGCAGGGGTATGGCTACACCTTC.

This clonotype was counted a few times. V is TRBV10-1 and J is TRBJ2-5, with TRBD2 identical over 10 bases. V shed 0 bases, J shed 1 base, and the junction held 5 bases outside the gene matches. The CDR3 is 17 amino acids. CDR1 and CDR2 (germline): WNHNN, SYGVQD (reference sequence). The chain's CDR3 is CASSESKGLAAQETQYF. The CDR3 nucleotides read TGCGCCAGCAGTGAGTCAAAAGGACTAGCGGCCCAAGAGACCCAGTACTTC.

This clonotype was observed at least ten times. The chain links TRBV4-3 to TRBJ1-5, with no clear D. Germline V CDR1 and CDR2: LGHNA, YSLEER. Trimming removed 0 bases at V and 9 bases at J, with 15 bases between. The CDR3 length is 15 residues. CDR3 in amino acids: CASSQDRGPLRPQHF. DNA of the CDR3: TGCGCCAGCAGCCAAGATCGTGGCCCCTTGAGGCCCCAGCATTTT.

This clonotype turned up a few times. J is TRBJ1-2 and V is TRBV27; D gene unclear. Germline loops: CDR1 MNHEY, CDR2 SMNVEV (reference sequence). The CDR3 is 16 residues long. With 2 bases removed from V and 4 bases from J, the gap between germline ends came to 17 bases. DNA of the CDR3: TGTGCCAGCAGTTTAACTCCTTCCGCTAAGGGCTATGGCTACACCTTC. This sequence encodes CASSLTPSAKGYGYTF.

This rearrangement joins TRBV27 to TRBJ2-1; D gene uncertain. V was cut by 4 bases and J by 0 bases, with 10 bases left in between. This CDR3 is built from 15 residues. Germline V gives CDR1 MNHEY, CDR2 SMNVEV (reference sequence). CDR3 sequence: CASSSDASSYNEQFF. For the CDR3, the DNA is TGTGCCAGCAGTTCGGACGCTAGCTCCTACAATGAGCAGTTCTTC.

There are a few counts of this clonotype. The chain joins TRBV29-1 to TRBJ2-7; possibly TRBD1 or TRBD2 for D (5 bases each). V was pared by 1 base and J by 3 bases, with 19 bases between. The CDR3 runs to 16 residues. Germline CDR1 SQVTM, CDR2 ANQGSEA. CDR3 sequence reads: CSVEGGSWGRVYEQYF. CDR3 in DNA: TGCAGCGTTGAAGGGGGGTCTTGGGGACGGGTCTACGAGCAGTACTTC.

The chain links TRBV4-3 to TRBJ2-3; D call uncertain. Trimming left V 0 bases short and J 4 bases short, with 11 bases between. Germline values: CDR1 LGHNA, CDR2 YSLEER. The CDR3 totals 15 residues. The chain's CDR3 is CASSQDLGLPDTQYF. CDR3 in DNA: TGCGCCAGCAGCCAAGATTTGGGGTTGCCAGATACGCAGTATTTT.

This clonotype has more than one count but fewer than ten. The rearrangement joins TRBV7-6 to TRBJ1-1; D gene ambiguous. The ends were cut back, 1 base at V and 8 bases at J, with 11 bases in the middle. Germline-derived CDR1 and CDR2 are SGHVS and FNYEAQ. CDR3 length equals 13 residues. For the CDR3, the DNA is TGTGCCAGCAGCTTAGGGCCGACCTTGGAAGCTTTCTTT. This sequence encodes CASSLGPTLEAFF.

This clonotype was counted many times. The chain carries TRBV20-1 and TRBJ1-1, with D perhaps TRBD1 (6 bases). Trimming pared 6 bases from V and 3 bases from J, leaving 17 bases between. Germline lookup yields CDR1 DFQATT and CDR2 SNEGSKA (reference sequence). The CDR3 consists of 14 residues. This CDR3 is CSADPIGGDTEAFF. CDR3 nucleotide sequence: TGCAGTGCCGATCCCATAGGGGGGGACACTGAAGCTTTCTTT.

This sequence joins TRBV18 and TRBJ2-7; D is uncertain. V shed 3 bases and J shed 0 bases, with 15 bases lying between them. Germline-derived CDR1 and CDR2 are KGHSH and LQKENI. This CDR3 comprises 16 residues. DNA of the CDR3: TGTGCCAGCTCACCTAGGCAGCCCGGCAGCTCCTACGAGCAGTACTTC. Protein: CASSPRQPGSSYEQYF.

V usage is TRBV6-2 or TRBV6-3 and J usage is TRBJ1-5, with D uncertain. The V end was cut by 5 bases, the J end by 6 bases, with 5 bases between. The germline CDR1 and CDR2 sequences are MNHEY and SVGEGT. The CDR3 has 11 amino acids. CDR3: CASSNSQPQHF. As DNA, the CDR3 is TGTGCCAGCAGTAACAGTCAGCCCCAGCATTTT.

The chain recombines TRBV5-1 with TRBJ2-2; possible D gene TRBD2, 5 bases. Germline CDR1 reads SGHRS; CDR2 reads YFSETQ. The CDR3 covers 14 residues. Trimming stripped 0 bases from V and 8 bases from J, with 11 bases between. CDR3 coding DNA: TGCGCCAGCAGCTTGGCCCGGGAACAGGGGGAGCTGTTTTTT. Residues: CASSLAREQGELFF. The full variable domain, in which reference TRBV5-1 and TRBJ2-2 provide the parts outside the CDR3, is KAGVTQTPRYLIKTRGQQVTLSCSPISGHRSVSWYQQTPGQGLQFLFEYFSETQRNKGNFPGRFSGRQFSNSRSEMNVSTLELGDSALYLCASSLAREQGELFFGEGSRLTVL.

This clonotype has ten or more counts. This chain joins TRBV21-1 and TRBJ2-7; TRBD1 is the table's D call, not checked against the DNA. TRBV21-1 is tagged as a pseudogene. This CDR3 has 13 amino acids. CDR3 DNA: TGTGCCAGCAGCAACAAAGACAGCTACGAGCAGTACTTC. It specifies CASSNKDSYEQYF.

This clonotype appeared many times. The chain carries TRBV4-1 and TRBJ1-1; D ambiguous. Germline assignment: CDR1 MGHRA and CDR2 YSYEKL. The CDR3 consists of 15 residues. Trimming left V 1 base short and J 4 bases short, with 13 bases between. CDR3 bases: TGCGCCAGCAGCCAAGCGGACTGGTTGAGCACTGAAGCTTTCTTT. Its protein is CASSQADWLSTEAFF.

This clonotype appeared many times. The chain couples TRBV4-2 to TRBJ1-6; a possible D gene is TRBD1 (5 bases). The CDR3 runs to 13 residues. V shed 3 bases and J shed 9 bases, with 9 bases lying between them. Germline V gives CDR1 LGHNA, CDR2 YNFKEQ. Here the CDR3 DNA reads TGTGCCAGCAGCCAGGGGGACGGTTCACCCCTCCACTTT. It encodes CASSQGDGSPLHF.

Worth noting for this clonotype: This could be a read error, since a much larger clone is one nucleotide away. The CDR3 DNA sequence: TGTGCCAGCAGTCAAATACCGACAGGAAACACCATATATTTT. Protein product: CASSQIPTGNTIYF. V gene TRBV12-3 or TRBV12-4 combines with J gene TRBJ1-3, with D uncertain. Trimming took off 5 bases at V and 4 bases at J, with 12 bases between the two ends. The CDR3 contains 14 residues.

The table lists this clonotype with a few counts. In DNA form, the CDR3 reads TGTGCCACCAGCAGAGGGGACCTTCTTTCCTACGAGCAGTACTTC. Its translation is CATSRGDLLSYEQYF. V is TRBV15 and J is TRBJ2-7; D tentatively fits TRBD1 or TRBD2 (5 bases each). Trimming shortened V by 1 base and J by 1 base, and 11 bases separated the two germline ends. Germline lookup yields CDR1 LNHNV and CDR2 YYDKDF (reference sequence). The CDR3 is made up of 15 amino acids.

In this sample, this clonotype turned up a few times. The chain has TRBV7-9 and TRBJ1-6; 7 bases match TRBD1. J was trimmed by 8 bases and V by 6 bases; bases with no gene match: 7. Germline V gene data show CDR1 as SEHNR and CDR2 as FQNEAQ (reference sequence). This CDR3 has 14 residues. The CDR3 region has the DNA TGTGCCAGCAGATCGACAGGGCGGGATTCACCCCTCCACTTT. Protein sequence: CASRSTGRDSPLHF.

V and J are TRBV24-1 and TRBJ2-2; TRBD1 matches 7 bases. CDR3 length: 12 amino acids. The junction had 1 base not matched to a gene; V was cut back by 7 bases and J by 6 bases. Germline V gene data show CDR1 as KGHDR and CDR2 as SFDVKD. CDR3 sequence (DNA): TGTGCCACCAGCACAGGGGCCGGGGAGCTGTTTTTT. Its translation is CATSTGAGELFF.

The chain has TRBV10-3 and TRBJ1-2; D is unresolved. Between the trimmed V and J ends, which lost 5 bases and 6 bases, there was a span of 16 bases. The CDR3 contains 14 residues. Looked up from germline, CDR1 is ENHRY and CDR2 is SYGVKD. CDR3 residues: CAISRIPVGDGYTF. CDR3 coding DNA: TGTGCCATCAGTAGGATACCCGTGGGCGATGGCTACACCTTC.

The chain links TRBV12-3 or TRBV12-4 to TRBJ1-1; D unclear. CDR3 length: 14 residues. V lost 1 base to trimming and J lost 0 bases, with 6 bases between them. In DNA form, the CDR3 reads TGTGCCAGCAGTTTAGAGAGCATGAACACTGAAGCTTTCTTT. Amino acid sequence: CASSLESMNTEAFF.

This chain connects TRBV5-6 to TRBJ2-1, with D hard to call. The CDR3 totals 11 residues. Germline CDR1 reads SGHDT; CDR2 reads YYEEEE. Deletions cut 4 bases from V and 7 bases from J, with 6 bases between. The DNA for the CDR3 is TGTGCCAGCAGCAAAAGAAATGAGCAGTTCTTC. As protein: CASSKRNEQFF.

The V and J genes are TRBV7-2 and TRBJ2-5; D might be TRBD2 (6 bases). Trimming left V 6 bases short and J 2 bases short, with 10 bases between. Per germline, CDR1 SGHTA and CDR2 FQGNSA. The CDR3 contains 13 residues. CDR3 protein: CASSWGVQETQYF. For the CDR3, the DNA is TGTGCCAGCAGTTGGGGGGTTCAAGAGACCCAGTACTTC.

J is TRBJ2-2 and V is TRBV6-6; possibly TRBD2 for D (6 bases). The CDR3 loop spans 13 amino acids. Germline V lookup: CDR1 MNHNY, CDR2 SVGAGI (reference sequence). V was cut by 6 bases and J by 7 bases, with 12 bases left in between. CDR3 in amino acids: CASSLATSGELFF. In DNA, the CDR3 is TGTGCCAGCAGCCTAGCGACCAGCGGGGAGCTGTTTTTT.

The V call is TRBV4-3, the J call TRBJ2-5, with TRBD2 matching over 12 bases. There are 15 residues in the CDR3. Looked up from germline, CDR1 is LGHNA and CDR2 is YSLEER. V trimming: 3 bases; J trimming: 7 bases; junction bases outside the gene matches: 6. The CDR3 here is CASSQLAGGPGTQYF. The CDR3 region has the DNA TGCGCCAGCAGCCAGCTAGCGGGAGGGCCCGGGACCCAGTACTTC.

This chain joins TRBV4-3 and TRBJ2-7; no definite D call. The germline CDR1 and CDR2 sequences are LGHNA and YSLEER. V was trimmed by 0 bases and J by 3 bases, leaving 9 bases between them. The CDR3 extends over 14 amino acids. The CDR3 DNA reads TGCGCCAGCAGCCAAGAGGCAGGATACTACGAGCAGTACTTC. It codes for CASSQEAGYYEQYF.

The rearrangement links TRBV12-3 or TRBV12-4 to TRBJ2-1; D ambiguous. The CDR3 has 12 residues. The ends were cut back, 6 bases at V and 6 bases at J, with 9 bases in the middle. CDR3: CASSLTVNEQFF. CDR3 DNA sequence: TGTGCCAGCAGCCTGACTGTCAATGAGCAGTTCTTC.

The CDR3 sequence: CASSYPGGNNSPLHF. The CDR3 DNA follows: TGTGCCAGCAGCTACCCAGGGGGAAATAATTCACCCCTCCACTTT. This rearrangement joins TRBV4-2 to TRBJ1-6; 7 bases are a match to TRBD1. Germline V gene sequence: CDR1 LGHNA, CDR2 YNFKEQ. V lost 5 bases and J lost 5; bases outside the gene matches: 6. CDR3 size: 15 residues.

V usage is TRBV28 and J usage is TRBJ2-7; D gene uncertain. Trimming left V 5 bases short and J 3 bases short, with 8 bases between. This CDR3 comprises 12 residues. Per the germline V gene, CDR1 is MDHEN and CDR2 is SYDVKM. In nucleotides, the CDR3 is TGTGCCAGCAGTCCAGAGATCTACGAGCAGTACTTC. Translation: CASSPEIYEQYF.